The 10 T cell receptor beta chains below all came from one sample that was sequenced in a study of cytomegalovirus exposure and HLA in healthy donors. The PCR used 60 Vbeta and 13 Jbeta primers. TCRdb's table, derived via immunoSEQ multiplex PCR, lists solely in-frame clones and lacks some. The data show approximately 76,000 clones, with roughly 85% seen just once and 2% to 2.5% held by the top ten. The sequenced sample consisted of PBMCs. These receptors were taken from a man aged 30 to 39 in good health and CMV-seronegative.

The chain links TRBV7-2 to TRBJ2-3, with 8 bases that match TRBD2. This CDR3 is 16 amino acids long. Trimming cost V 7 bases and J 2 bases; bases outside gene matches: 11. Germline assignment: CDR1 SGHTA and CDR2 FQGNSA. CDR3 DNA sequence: TGTGCCAGCATCCCAAGTAGCGGGGCAATCACAGATACGCAGTATTTT. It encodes CASIPSSGAITDTQYF. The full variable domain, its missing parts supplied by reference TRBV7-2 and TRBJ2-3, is GAGVSQSPSNKVTEKGKDVELRCDPISGHTALYWYRQSLGQGLEFLIYFQGNSAPDKSGLPSDRFSAERTGGSVSTLTIQRTQQEDSAVYLCASIPSSGAITDTQYFGPGTRLTVL.

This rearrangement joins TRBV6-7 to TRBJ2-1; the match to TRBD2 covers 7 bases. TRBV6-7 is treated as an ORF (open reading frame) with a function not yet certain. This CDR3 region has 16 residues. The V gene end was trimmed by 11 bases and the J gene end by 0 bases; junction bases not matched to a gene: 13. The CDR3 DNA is TGTGCCCGCCACCGCCTAGCGGAAAGCTCCTACAATGAGCAGTTCTTC. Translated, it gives CARHRLAESSYNEQFF.

CDR3 in amino acids: CASSLVNRGSYEQYF. The CDR3 DNA follows: TGTGCCAGCAGCTTAGTCAACAGGGGTAGCTACGAGCAGTACTTC. The chain joins TRBV7-8 to TRBJ2-7, with 7 bases lining up with TRBD1. The V gene end was trimmed by 1 base and the J gene end by 3 bases; junction bases not matched to a gene: 6. Germline CDR1 and CDR2: SGHVS and FQNEAQ. This CDR3 is 15 amino acids long.

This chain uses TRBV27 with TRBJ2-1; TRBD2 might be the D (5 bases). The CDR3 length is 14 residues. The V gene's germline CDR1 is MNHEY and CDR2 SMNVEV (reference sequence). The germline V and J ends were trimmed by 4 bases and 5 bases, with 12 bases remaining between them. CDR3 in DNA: TGTGCCAGCAGTTACCAAGGAGGTAACAATGAGCAGTTCTTC. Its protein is CASSYQGGNNEQFF.

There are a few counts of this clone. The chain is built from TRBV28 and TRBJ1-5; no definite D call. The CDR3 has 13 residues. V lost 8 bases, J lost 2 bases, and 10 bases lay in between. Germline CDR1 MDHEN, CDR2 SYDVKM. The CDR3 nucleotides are TGTGCCAGCCATCTAGTGGGCAATCAGCCCCAGCATTTT. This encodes CASHLVGNQPQHF.

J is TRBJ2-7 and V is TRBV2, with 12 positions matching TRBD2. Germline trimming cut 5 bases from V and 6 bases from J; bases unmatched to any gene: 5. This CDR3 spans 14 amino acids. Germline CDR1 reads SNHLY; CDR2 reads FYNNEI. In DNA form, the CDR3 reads TGTGCCAGCAGTAGACTAGCGGGAGCCCGCGAGCAGTACTTC. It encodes CASSRLAGAREQYF.

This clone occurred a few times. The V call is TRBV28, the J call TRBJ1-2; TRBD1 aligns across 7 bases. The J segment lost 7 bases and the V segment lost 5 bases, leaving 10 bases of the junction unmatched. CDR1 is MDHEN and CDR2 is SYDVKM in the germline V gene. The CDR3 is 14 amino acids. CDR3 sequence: CASSDHEGAGGYTF. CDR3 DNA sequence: TGTGCCAGCAGTGACCACGAGGGGGCTGGTGGCTACACCTTC.

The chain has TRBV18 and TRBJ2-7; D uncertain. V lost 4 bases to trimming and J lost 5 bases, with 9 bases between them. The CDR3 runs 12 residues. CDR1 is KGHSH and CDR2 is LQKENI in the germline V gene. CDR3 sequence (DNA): TGTGCCAGCTCACTCTACGGAGACGAGCAGTACTTC. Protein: CASSLYGDEQYF. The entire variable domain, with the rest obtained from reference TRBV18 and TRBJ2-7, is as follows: NAGVMQNPRHLVRRRGQEARLRCSPMKGHSHVYWYRQLPEEGLKFMVYLQKENIIDESGMPKERFSAEFPKEGPSILRIQQVVRGDSAAYFCASSLYGDEQYFGPGTRLTVT.

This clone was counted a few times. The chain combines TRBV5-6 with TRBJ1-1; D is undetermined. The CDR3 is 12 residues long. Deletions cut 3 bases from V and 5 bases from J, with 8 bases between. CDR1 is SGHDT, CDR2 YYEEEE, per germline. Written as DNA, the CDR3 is TGTGCCAGCAGCTGGTCAGATACTGAAGCTTTCTTT. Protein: CASSWSDTEAFF.

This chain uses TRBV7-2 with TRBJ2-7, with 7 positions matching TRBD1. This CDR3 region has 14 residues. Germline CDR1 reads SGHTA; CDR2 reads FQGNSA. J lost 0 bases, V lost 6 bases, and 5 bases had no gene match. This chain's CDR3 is CASRRGTDSYEQYF. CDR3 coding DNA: TGTGCCAGCAGGAGGGGGACAGACTCCTACGAGCAGTACTTC.